These T cell receptor beta chains were read from a single sample in a study of T cells expressing NK-cell markers. TCRdb re-analyzed the 5' RACE reads; it lists each CDR3 protein once, without DNA. The sample data list fewer than 300,000 distinct CDR3 sequences. Sequenced input: blood T cells: a sorted CD56 or NKG2C T cell subset, CD4+ or CD8+ T cells, or bulk PBMC T cells (not recorded which). These receptors originate from a woman between 18 and 70 years old in good health. CDR3s include the opening cysteine and the closing phenylalanine or tryptophan.

j_call | v_call | cdr3_aa
TRBJ1-2 | TRBV7-2 | CASSLAVRDAHNDNYGYTF
TRBJ1-5 | TRBV6-5 | CASSYRAGNQPQHF
TRBJ1-2 | TRBV5-1 | CASSFGREYGYTF
TRBJ1-1 | TRBV18 | CASSRYRGQTNTEAFF
TRBJ1-5 | TRBV21-1 | CASSKVGGGAQHF
TRBJ2-2 | TRBV4-3 | CASSQDIGQSGGELFF
TRBJ2-1 | TRBV4-3 | CASSQDYIGERGMNEQFF
TRBJ1-5 | TRBV20-1 | CSAAGLMGNQPQHF
TRBJ1-1 | TRBV7-2 | CASSLARTGYTEAFF
TRBJ1-1 | TRBV20-1 | CSASPRRDTEAFF
TRBJ2-7 | TRBV7-9 | CASSHTKGVYEQYF
TRBJ1-3 | TRBV25-1 | CASSTGGTIYF